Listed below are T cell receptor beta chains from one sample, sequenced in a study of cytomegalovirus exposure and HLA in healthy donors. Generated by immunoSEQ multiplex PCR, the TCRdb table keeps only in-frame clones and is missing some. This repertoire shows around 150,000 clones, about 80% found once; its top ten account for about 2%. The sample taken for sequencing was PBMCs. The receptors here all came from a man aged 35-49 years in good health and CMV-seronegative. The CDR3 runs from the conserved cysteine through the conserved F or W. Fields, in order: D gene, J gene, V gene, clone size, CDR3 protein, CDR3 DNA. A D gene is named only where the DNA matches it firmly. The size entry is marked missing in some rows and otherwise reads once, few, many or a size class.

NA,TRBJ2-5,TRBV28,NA,CASSLILARQETQYF,TGTGCCAGCAGTTTAATACTAGCTCGCCAAGAGACCCAGTACTTC
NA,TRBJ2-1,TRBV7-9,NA,CASSFPGETRGNNEQFF,TGTGCCAGCAGCTTTCCAGGGGAAACCCGAGGAAACAATGAGCAGTTCTTC
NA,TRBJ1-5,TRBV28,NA,CASSPDWVSNQPQHF,TGTGCCAGCAGTCCCGACTGGGTTAGCAATCAGCCCCAGCATTTT
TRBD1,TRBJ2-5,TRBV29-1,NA,CSVERQGEETQYF,TGCAGCGTTGAAAGACAGGGGGAAGAGACCCAGTACTTC
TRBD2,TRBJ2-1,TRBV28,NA,CASSFLAGGRYNEQFF,TGTGCCAGCAGTTTCTTAGCGGGGGGACGATACAATGAGCAGTTCTTC
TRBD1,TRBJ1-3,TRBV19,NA,CASVTGAAGNTIYF,TGTGCCAGCGTAACAGGGGCTGCTGGAAACACCATATATTTT
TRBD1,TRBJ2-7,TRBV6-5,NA,CASRADRVGYEQHF,TGTGCCAGCAGGGCGGACAGGGTGGGCTACGAGCAGCACTTC
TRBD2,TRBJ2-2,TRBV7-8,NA,CASTSQGLAGGELFF,TGTGCCAGCACCTCCCAGGGACTAGCGGGAGGGGAGCTGTTTTTT
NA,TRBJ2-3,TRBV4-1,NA,CASSQDLSETDTQYF,TGCGCCAGCAGCCAAGATTTGTCAGAAACAGATACGCAGTATTTT
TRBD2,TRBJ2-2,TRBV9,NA,CASSVGGLARTRNTGELFF,TGTGCCAGCAGCGTAGGGGGACTAGCGCGTACACGGAACACCGGGGAGCTGTTTTTT
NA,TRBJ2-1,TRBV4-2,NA,CASSPRTGTGPYNEQFF,TGTGCCAGCAGTCCCCGAACCGGGACTGGACCCTACAATGAGCAGTTCTTC
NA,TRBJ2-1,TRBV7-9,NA,CASSLGPLANEQFF,TGTGCCAGCAGCTTAGGACCTCTAGCGAATGAGCAGTTCTTC
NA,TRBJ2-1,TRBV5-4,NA,CASSGAGEGLYNEQFF,TGTGCCAGCAGCGGAGCGGGTGAAGGGTTGTACAATGAGCAGTTCTTC
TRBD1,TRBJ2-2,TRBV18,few,CASSPPSTGATGELFF,TGTGCCAGCTCACCACCTTCCACAGGGGCCACCGGGGAGCTGTTTTTT
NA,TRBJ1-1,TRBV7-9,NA,CASRPQEVLMNTEAFF,TGTGCCAGCAGACCCCAAGAGGTCTTAATGAACACTGAAGCTTTCTTT
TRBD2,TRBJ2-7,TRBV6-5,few,CASTILAGASYEQYF,TGTGCCAGCACTATACTAGCGGGGGCCTCCTACGAGCAGTACTTC
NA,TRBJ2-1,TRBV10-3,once,CAISEDPGTQLANEQFF,TGTGCCATCAGTGAAGATCCGGGTACGCAGCTGGCCAATGAGCAGTTCTTC
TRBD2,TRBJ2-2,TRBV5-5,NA,CASSLFSGVNTGELFF,TGTGCCAGCAGCTTATTTAGCGGGGTGAACACCGGGGAGCTGTTTTTT
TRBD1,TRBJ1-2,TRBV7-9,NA,CSSNPQGAHYGYTF,TGTTCCAGCAACCCACAGGGGGCTCACTATGGCTACACCTTC
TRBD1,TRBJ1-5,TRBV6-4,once,CASSDPNRGDNSNQPQHF,TGTGCCAGCAGTGACCCTAACAGGGGAGACAATAGCAATCAGCCCCAGCATTTT
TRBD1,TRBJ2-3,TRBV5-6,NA,CASSGTTGSTDTQYF,TGTGCCAGCAGCGGAACGACAGGGTCCACAGATACGCAGTATTTT
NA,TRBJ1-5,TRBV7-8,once,CASSFEGVNQPQHF,TGTGCCAGCAGCTTTGAAGGGGTTAATCAGCCCCAGCATTTT
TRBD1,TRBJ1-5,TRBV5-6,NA,CASRQAQGAGQPQHF,TGTGCCAGCAGGCAGGCACAGGGGGCGGGTCAGCCCCAGCATTTT
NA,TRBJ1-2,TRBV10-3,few,CAISDEGPYGYTF,TGTGCCATCAGTGACGAGGGCCCCTATGGCTACACCTTC
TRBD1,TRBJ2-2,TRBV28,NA,CASSQPGQGATGELFF,TGTGCCAGCAGTCAGCCGGGACAGGGGGCCACCGGGGAGCTGTTTTTT
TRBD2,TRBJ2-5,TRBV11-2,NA,CASSLRGGLETQYF,TGTGCCAGCAGCTTGCGGGGGGGCCTTGAGACCCAGTACTTC
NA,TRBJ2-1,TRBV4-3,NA,CASSQDLGNEQFF,TGCGCCAGCAGCCAAGATCTCGGCAATGAGCAGTTCTTC
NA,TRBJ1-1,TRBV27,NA,CASSLRQNPTSPFRNTEAFF,TGTGCCAGCAGTTTACGACAGAACCCTACGTCCCCTTTCAGGAACACTGAAGCTTTCTTT
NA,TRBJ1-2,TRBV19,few,CASSPGGGAKGYTF,TGTGCCAGTAGCCCTGGCGGGGGGGCAAAGGGCTACACCTTC
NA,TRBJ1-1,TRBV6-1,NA,CASSEGFRVTEAFF,TGTGCCAGCAGTGAAGGGTTTCGGGTAACTGAAGCTTTCTTT
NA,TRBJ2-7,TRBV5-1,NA,CASSWAQGEYEQYF,TGCGCCAGCAGCTGGGCACAGGGAGAGTACGAGCAGTACTTC
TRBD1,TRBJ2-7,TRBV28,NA,CASSSGQVSSYEQYF,TGTGCCAGCAGTTCGGGACAGGTGAGCTCCTACGAGCAGTACTTC
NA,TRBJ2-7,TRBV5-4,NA,CASSLQSRIHEQYF,TGTGCCAGCAGCTTGCAATCTAGGATCCACGAGCAGTACTTC
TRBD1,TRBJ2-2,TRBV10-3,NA,CAISESFVLGQGMIGELFF,TGTGCCATCAGTGAGTCATTTGTGCTTGGACAGGGGATGATCGGGGAGCTGTTTTTT
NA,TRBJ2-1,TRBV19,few,CASSIDNRVAAPSYNEQFF,TGTGCCAGTAGTATAGATAACAGGGTCGCCGCTCCCTCCTACAATGAGCAGTTCTTC
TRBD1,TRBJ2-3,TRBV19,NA,CASSIGGTARTDTQYF,TGTGCCAGTAGTATAGGGGGGACAGCCCGCACAGATACGCAGTATTTT
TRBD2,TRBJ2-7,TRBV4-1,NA,CASSHIIAGGVYEQYF,TGCGCCAGCAGCCATATCATAGCGGGAGGAGTCTACGAGCAGTACTTC
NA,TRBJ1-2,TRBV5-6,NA,CASSEGEPLYGYTF,TGTGCCAGCAGCGAGGGGGAACCATTATATGGCTACACCTTC
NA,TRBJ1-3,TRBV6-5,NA,CASSSTTADSGNTIYF,TGTGCCAGCAGTTCAACGACGGCGGACTCTGGAAACACCATATATTTT
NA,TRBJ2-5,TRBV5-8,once,CASSPPPLSGWGQETQYF,TGTGCCAGCAGCCCGCCCCCCCTTAGCGGCTGGGGCCAAGAGACCCAGTACTTC
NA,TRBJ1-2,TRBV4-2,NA,CASSQDTGNYGYTF,TGTGCCAGCAGCCAAGATACGGGGAACTATGGCTACACCTTC
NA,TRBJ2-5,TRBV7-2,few,CASFAGVGETQYF,TGTGCCAGCTTCGCAGGGGTCGGAGAGACCCAGTACTTC
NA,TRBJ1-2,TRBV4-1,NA,CASSQVAGEGYTF,TGCGCCAGCAGCCAAGTGGCAGGGGAGGGCTACACCTTC
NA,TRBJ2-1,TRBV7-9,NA,CSSSSRTENAPNSYNEQFF,TGTTCCAGCAGCTCCAGGACAGAAAACGCGCCTAACTCCTACAATGAGCAGTTCTTC
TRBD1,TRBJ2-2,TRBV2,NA,CASRTGTGSETGELFF,TGTGCCAGCAGGACCGGGACAGGCAGTGAGACCGGGGAGCTGTTTTTT
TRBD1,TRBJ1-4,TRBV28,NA,CASSLQGAANEKLFF,TGTGCCAGCAGTTTACAGGGGGCAGCTAATGAAAAACTGTTTTTT
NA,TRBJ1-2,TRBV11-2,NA,CASSLGSTGAANYGYTF,TGTGCCAGCAGCTTAGGATCGACAGGCGCGGCGAACTATGGCTACACCTTC
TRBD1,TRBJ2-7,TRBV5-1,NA,CASSPDRAYEQYF,TGCGCCAGCAGCCCGGACAGGGCCTACGAGCAGTACTTC
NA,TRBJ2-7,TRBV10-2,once,CASSEAGPLEQYF,TGCGCCAGCAGTGAAGCGGGTCCTCTCGAGCAGTACTTC
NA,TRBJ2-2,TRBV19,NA,CASRGLDTGELFF,TGTGCCAGTAGGGGACTGGATACCGGGGAGCTGTTTTTT
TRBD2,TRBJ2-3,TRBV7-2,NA,CASSLQGAGGADTQYF,TGTGCCAGCAGCTTACAGGGAGCGGGGGGCGCAGATACGCAGTATTTT